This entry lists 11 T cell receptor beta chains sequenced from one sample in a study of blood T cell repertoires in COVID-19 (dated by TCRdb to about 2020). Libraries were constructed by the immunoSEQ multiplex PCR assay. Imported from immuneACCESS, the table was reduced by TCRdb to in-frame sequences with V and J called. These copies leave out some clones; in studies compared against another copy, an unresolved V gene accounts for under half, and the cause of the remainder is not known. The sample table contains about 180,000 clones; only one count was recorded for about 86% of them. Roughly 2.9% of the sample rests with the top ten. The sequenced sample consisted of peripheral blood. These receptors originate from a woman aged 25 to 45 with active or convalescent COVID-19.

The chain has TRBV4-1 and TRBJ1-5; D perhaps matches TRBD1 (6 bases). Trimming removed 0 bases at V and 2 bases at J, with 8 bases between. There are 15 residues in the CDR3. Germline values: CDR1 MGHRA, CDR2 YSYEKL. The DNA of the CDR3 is TGCGCCAGCAGCCAAGAGTCAGGGGGCAATCAGCCCCAGCATTTT. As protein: CASSQESGGNQPQHF.

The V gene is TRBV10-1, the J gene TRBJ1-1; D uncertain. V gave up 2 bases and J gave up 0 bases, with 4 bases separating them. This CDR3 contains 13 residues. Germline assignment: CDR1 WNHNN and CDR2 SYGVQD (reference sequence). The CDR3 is CASSENMNTEAFF. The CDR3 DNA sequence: TGCGCCAGCAGTGAGAACATGAACACTGAAGCTTTCTTT.

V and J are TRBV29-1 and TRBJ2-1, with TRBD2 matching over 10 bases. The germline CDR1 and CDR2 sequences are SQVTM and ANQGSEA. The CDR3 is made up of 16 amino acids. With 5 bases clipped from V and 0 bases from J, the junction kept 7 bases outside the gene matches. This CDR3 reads CSVSGTSESSYNEQFF. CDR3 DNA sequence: TGCAGCGTTTCTGGGACTAGCGAAAGCTCCTACAATGAGCAGTTCTTC.

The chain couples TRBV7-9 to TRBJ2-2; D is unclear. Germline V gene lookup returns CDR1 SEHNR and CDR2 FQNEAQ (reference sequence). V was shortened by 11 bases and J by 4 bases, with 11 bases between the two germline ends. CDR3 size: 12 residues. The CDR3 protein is CAAGQSTGELFF. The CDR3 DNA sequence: TGTGCCGCTGGGCAAAGCACCGGGGAGCTGTTTTTT.

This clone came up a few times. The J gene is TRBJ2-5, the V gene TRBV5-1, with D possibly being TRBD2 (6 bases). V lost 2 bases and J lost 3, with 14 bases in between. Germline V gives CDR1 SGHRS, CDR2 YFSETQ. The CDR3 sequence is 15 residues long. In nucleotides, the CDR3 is TGCGCCAGCAGCTTACGGGGACTGGACAAAGAGACCCAGTACTTC. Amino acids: CASSLRGLDKETQYF.

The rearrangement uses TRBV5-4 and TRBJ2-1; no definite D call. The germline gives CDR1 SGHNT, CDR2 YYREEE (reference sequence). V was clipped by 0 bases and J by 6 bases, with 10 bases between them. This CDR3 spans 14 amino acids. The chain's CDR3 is CASSLARSGNEQFF. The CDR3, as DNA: TGTGCCAGCAGCTTGGCTAGATCGGGCAATGAGCAGTTCTTC.

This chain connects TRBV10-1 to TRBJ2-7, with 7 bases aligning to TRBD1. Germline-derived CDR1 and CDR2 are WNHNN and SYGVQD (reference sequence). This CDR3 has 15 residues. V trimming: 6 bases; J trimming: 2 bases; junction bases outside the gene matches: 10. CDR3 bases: TGCGCCAGCAGCCTACACGGGGACAGTACCTACGAGCAGTACTTC. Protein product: CASSLHGDSTYEQYF.

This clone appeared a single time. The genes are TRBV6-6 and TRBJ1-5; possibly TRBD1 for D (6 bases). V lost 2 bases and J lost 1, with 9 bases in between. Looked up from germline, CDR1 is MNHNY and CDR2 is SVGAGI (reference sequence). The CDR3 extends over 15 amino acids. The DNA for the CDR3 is TGTGCCAGCAGTTACCCCGGACAGAGCAATCAGCCCCAGCATTTT. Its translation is CASSYPGQSNQPQHF.

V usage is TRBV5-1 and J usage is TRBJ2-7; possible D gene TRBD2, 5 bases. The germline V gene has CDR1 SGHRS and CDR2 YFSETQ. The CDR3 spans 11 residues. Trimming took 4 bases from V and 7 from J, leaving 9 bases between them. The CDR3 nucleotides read TGCGCCAGCAGCCTACTAGATGAGCAGTACTTC. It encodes CASSLLDEQYF.

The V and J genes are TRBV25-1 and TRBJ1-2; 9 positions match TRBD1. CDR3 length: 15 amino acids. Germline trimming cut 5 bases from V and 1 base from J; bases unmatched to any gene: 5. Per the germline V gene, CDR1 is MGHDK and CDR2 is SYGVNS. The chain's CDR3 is CASSLRTGDNYGYTF. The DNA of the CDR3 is TGTGCCAGCAGTTTGCGGACAGGGGATAACTATGGCTACACCTTC.

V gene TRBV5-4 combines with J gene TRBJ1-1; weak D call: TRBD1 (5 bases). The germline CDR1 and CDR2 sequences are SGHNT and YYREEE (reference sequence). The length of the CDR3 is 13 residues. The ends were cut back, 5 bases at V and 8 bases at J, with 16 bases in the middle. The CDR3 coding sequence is TGTGCCAGCAGTTCAGGGAGGGATATGGAAGCTTTCTTT. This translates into CASSSGRDMEAFF.